This T cell receptor beta chain was documented in a study of somatic mutations in cytotoxic T cells in rheumatoid arthritis. About the study: Selected populations of V beta antibody-stained T cells underwent flow sorting at nearly 100% purity; these encompassed V beta1+ cells subjected to TCRB sequencing. Study observations and caveats: A slight TRBV07 underrepresentation in rheumatoid arthritis patients was reported without multiple-comparison adjustment.

The CDR3 extends over 11 amino acids. With 4 bases removed from V and 6 bases from J, the gap between germline ends came to 10 bases. The germline gives CDR1 GTSNPN, CDR2 SVGIG (reference sequence). On this clone itself: Its antigen is unknown.

CD4+ cells and CD8+ cells were each obtained through positive magnetic bead selection, and their purity was assessed by flow cytometry. Original analysis: Matching published virus-specific TCRB sequences was rare for patient CD8+ clones that were larger than 1%. TCRdb's table, derived via immunoSEQ multiplex PCR, lists solely in-frame clones and lacks some. V and J calls and clone size are given by that table; D and trimming were obtained from the DNA. There are approximately 10,000 clones in the sample; 90% to 95% occur only once, and around 14% lies in the top ten. Source material: CD8+ T cells sorted from blood. The V call is TRBV30, the J call TRBJ2-7, with a tentative D call TRBD2 (6 bases). The TCR was taken from a woman under 30 with rheumatoid arthritis. In DNA form, the CDR3 reads TGTGCCTGGACGGCCGGGGGCGAGCAGTACTTC. Translated: CAWTAGGEQYF. The full variable domain, completed using reference TRBV30 and TRBJ2-7, is SQTIHQWPATLVQPVGSPLSLECTVEGTSNPNLYWYRQAAGRGLQLLFYSVGIGQISSEVPQNLSASRPQDRQFILSSKKLLLSDSGFYLCAWTAGGEQYFGPGTRLTVT.